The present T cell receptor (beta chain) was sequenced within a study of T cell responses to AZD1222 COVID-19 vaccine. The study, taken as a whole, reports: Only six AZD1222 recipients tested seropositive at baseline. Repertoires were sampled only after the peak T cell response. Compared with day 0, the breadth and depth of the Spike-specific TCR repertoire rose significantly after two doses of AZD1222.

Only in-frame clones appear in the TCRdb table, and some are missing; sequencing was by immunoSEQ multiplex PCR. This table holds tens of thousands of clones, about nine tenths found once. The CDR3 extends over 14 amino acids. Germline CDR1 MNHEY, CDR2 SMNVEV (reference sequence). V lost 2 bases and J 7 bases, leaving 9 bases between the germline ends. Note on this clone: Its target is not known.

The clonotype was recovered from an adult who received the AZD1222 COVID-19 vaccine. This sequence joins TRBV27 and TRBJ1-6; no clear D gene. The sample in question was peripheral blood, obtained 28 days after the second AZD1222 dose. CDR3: CASSLGGQNSPLHF. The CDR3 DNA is TGTGCCAGCAGTTTAGGCGGTCAGAATTCACCCCTCCACTTT.